The 13 T cell receptor beta chains listed next were all sequenced from one sample in a study of T cell responses to AZD1222 COVID-19 vaccine. Data came from immunoSEQ multiplex PCR; TCRdb stores just in-frame clones and leaves some out. This table holds more than 85,000 clones, less than 85% found once. The sample here was peripheral blood, taken 28 days after the second AZD1222 dose. The receptors originated from an adult who received the AZD1222 COVID-19 vaccine.

This clone came up a few times. The CDR3 sequence: CASSSPTGATGNEQFF. CDR3 nucleotide sequence: TGTGCCAGCAGCTCACCAACAGGGGCTACGGGTAATGAGCAGTTCTTC. The genes are TRBV9 and TRBJ2-1; 7 bases agree with TRBD1. The CDR3 contains 16 residues. V lost 4 bases, J lost 7 bases, and 14 bases stayed unmatched. Per the germline V gene, CDR1 is SGDLS and CDR2 is YYNGEE.

The V call is TRBV11-3, the J call TRBJ2-1; 7 nucleotides match TRBD1. Germline V lookup: CDR1 SGHNT, CDR2 YENEEA. V shed 5 bases, J shed 7 bases, and the junction held 5 bases outside the gene matches. This CDR3 contains 13 residues. The CDR3 loop is CASSAGQVNEQFF. The DNA of the CDR3 is TGTGCCAGCAGCGCCGGACAGGTGAATGAGCAGTTCTTC.

The chain joins TRBV28 to TRBJ2-3, with D perhaps TRBD2 (6 bases). The CDR3 contains 14 residues. V was trimmed by 3 bases and J by 2 bases, leaving 9 bases between them. Germline CDR1 reads MDHEN; CDR2 reads SYDVKM. In nucleotides, the CDR3 is TGTGCCAGCAGTTTGGAGGGCTCCACAGATACGCAGTATTTT. This encodes CASSLEGSTDTQYF.

This clone was seen a single time. The chain uses TRBV6-5 and TRBJ1-2, with unresolved D. Germline assignment: CDR1 MNHEY and CDR2 SVGAGI. This CDR3 is 12 amino acids long. V was pared by 5 bases and J by 8 bases, with 12 bases between. DNA of the CDR3: TGTGCCAGCAGTCCTATTTATGGAGGCTACACCTTC. It codes for CASSPIYGGYTF.

The chain combines TRBV5-1 with TRBJ2-3; D ambiguous. Trimming pared 2 bases from V and 1 base from J, leaving 29 bases between. The CDR3 consists of 21 residues. CDR1 is SGHRS, CDR2 YFSETQ, per germline. The CDR3 here is CASSLISSRPNSRRGTDTQYF. The CDR3 DNA is TGCGCCAGCAGCTTAATCTCGTCGAGGCCTAATTCTCGAAGGGGCACAGATACGCAGTATTTT.

The genes are TRBV25-1 and TRBJ1-4; tentatively, D is TRBD1 (5 bases). The CDR3 loop spans 14 amino acids. Germline V gene sequence: CDR1 MGHDK, CDR2 SYGVNS. Trimming cost V 7 bases and J 8 bases, with 17 bases left between them. CDR3 sequence: CASNTGGPGEKLFF. CDR3 sequence (DNA): TGTGCCAGCAATACGGGGGGTCCGGGCGAAAAACTGTTTTTT.

V and J are TRBV15 and TRBJ2-7; 9 nucleotides agree with TRBD1. Trimming at V came to 1 base and at J to 2 bases, leaving 6 bases not matched to a gene. This CDR3 comprises 16 residues. Per germline, CDR1 LNHNV and CDR2 YYDKDF (reference sequence). In DNA, the CDR3 is TGTGCCACCAGCAGAGTGGGACAGGGTTTCCCCTACGAGCAGTACTTC. It is translated as CATSRVGQGFPYEQYF.

This clone was detected once. The chain is built from TRBV24-1 and TRBJ2-7; D is perhaps TRBD1 or TRBD2 (5 bases each). V gave up 8 bases and J gave up 0 bases, with 25 bases separating them. Germline CDR1 is KGHDR and CDR2 is SFDVKD. The CDR3 is 18 amino acids. CDR3 in DNA: TGTGCCACCATCATAATGGGGGTACGCCCAAGTTTCTCCTACGAGCAGTACTTC. It codes for CATIIMGVRPSFSYEQYF.

The rearrangement links TRBV30 to TRBJ1-1, with TRBD1 as a possible D gene (6 bases). This CDR3 has 13 amino acids. The V and J ends lost 0 bases and 5 bases respectively, with 10 bases between them. The V gene's germline CDR1 is GTSNPN and CDR2 SVGIG (reference sequence). CDR3 in amino acids: CAWSVQGWTEAFF. The CDR3 region has the DNA TGTGCCTGGAGTGTACAGGGATGGACTGAAGCTTTCTTT.

This chain links TRBV5-1 with TRBJ1-4; 9 positions match TRBD1. Germline lookup yields CDR1 SGHRS and CDR2 YFSETQ. This CDR3 is 18 amino acids long. The junction had 19 bases not matched to a gene; V was cut back by 5 bases and J by 8 bases. DNA for the CDR3: TGCGCCAGCAGTCAGAAGTTGACAGGGGGTACGATCAAGGAAAAACTGTTTTTT. This encodes CASSQKLTGGTIKEKLFF.

V is TRBV4-3 and J is TRBJ1-1, with D unresolved. V was clipped by 5 bases and J by 4 bases, with 17 bases between them. There are 15 residues in the CDR3. CDR1 is LGHNA and CDR2 is YSLEER in the germline V gene. CDR3 DNA: TGCGCCAGCAGCAAAACAATAGGTGGTGGCACTGAAGCTTTCTTT. Its protein is CASSKTIGGGTEAFF.

V usage is TRBV18 and J usage is TRBJ2-2; 11 positions agree with TRBD2. V was clipped by 2 bases and J by 5 bases; unmatched bases: 10. The germline CDR1 and CDR2 sequences are KGHSH and LQKENI. This CDR3 contains 18 residues. The CDR3 reads CASSPGDLAGGRTGELFF. The CDR3 region has the DNA TGTGCCAGCTCACCAGGGGATCTAGCGGGAGGCCGAACCGGGGAGCTGTTTTTT.

The chain carries TRBV6-5 and TRBJ2-3, with D possibly TRBD1 on 5 matching bases. V was shortened by 0 bases and J by 4 bases, with 14 bases between the two germline ends. CDR1 and CDR2 from the germline V gene are MNHEY and SVGAGI. The CDR3 is made up of 16 amino acids. CDR3 amino acids: CASSYSGPLGPDTQYF. The CDR3 nucleotides are TGTGCCAGCAGTTACTCGGGGCCGCTTGGCCCAGATACGCAGTATTTT.